This T cell receptor beta chain was observed in a study of CXCR3-negative and CXCR3-positive naive CD8 T cells. General observations from the study: Greater hydrophobicity was found in TRB CDR3s of CXCR3-positive naive cells than of CXCR3-negative naive cells.

UMI labels and 5' RACE were used to prepare the TRB cDNA libraries. Following a re-call of the 5' RACE reads, TCRdb has one entry per CDR3 protein and lacks DNA. The repertoire table contains about 84,000 distinct CDR3 sequences. This CDR3 has 15 residues. Germline V gene sequence: CDR1 SGHVS, CDR2 FQNEAQ. Worth noting for this clonotype: Its antigen is unknown.

J is TRBJ1-5 and V is TRBV7-8; with no DNA, the TCRdb D assignment of TRBD1 cannot be verified. The specimen was naive CXCR3+ CD8+ T cells from blood. Subset: CD45RO-CCR7+CD27+CD95- naive CD8+ T cells expressing CXCR3 (TNR3+). The TCR sequence derives from a human donor in good health. Some clones in this sample may be carry-over from other donors' samples. The CDR3 region is CASSLADSSNQPQHF.